Listed below are T cell receptor beta chains from one sample, sequenced in a study of CD8+CD57+ T cells in acquired aplastic anemia. TCRdb reprocessed the reads with MiXCR, giving one entry per CDR3 protein. The sample has 42,000 or so distinct CDR3 sequences, around 63% seen once. The sample was sorted CD4+, CD8+, or CD8+CD57+ T cells (not recorded which) from PBMCs. These receptors were collected from a human donor in good health, serving as a control. Both conserved end residues are part of each CDR3. Each record gives: clone size, V gene, J gene, D gene, CDR3 protein, CDR3 DNA. The D gene is left open where the match is weak. Clone size is shown for a subset of rows, as once, few, many or a class of expanded clone.

-	TRBV11-2	TRBJ2-7	TRBD2	CASSASGDSYEQYF	TGTGCCAGCAGCGCTAGCGGGGACTCCTACGAGCAGTACTTC
-	TRBV19	TRBJ1-5	-	CASSTSGGPNQPQHF	TGTGCCAGTAGTACGTCGGGGGGCCCCAATCAGCCCCAGCATTTT
-	TRBV29-1	TRBJ2-5	-	CSGRIQETQYF	TGCAGCGGACGGATTCAGGAGACCCAGTACTTC
-	TRBV20-1	TRBJ1-2	-	CSARDGLRGGNYGYTF	TGCAGTGCTAGAGATGGGTTACGGGGGGGTAACTATGGCTACACCTTC
once	TRBV29-1	TRBJ1-6	TRBD1	CSVEGPGGNNSPLHF	TGCAGCGTTGAAGGGCCAGGGGGGAATAATTCACCCCTCCACTTT
-	TRBV28	TRBJ1-6	-	CASSTGPLSPLHF	TGCGCCAGCAGCACCGGACCGCTCTCACCCCTCCACTTT
-	TRBV2	TRBJ2-7	-	CASSEQYF	TGTGCCAGCTCCGAGCAGTACTTC
-	TRBV29-1	TRBJ2-5	TRBD2	CSVEVLAGLVETQYF	TGCAGCGTTGAAGTCTTAGCGGGTTTAGTGGAGACCCAGTACTTC
few	TRBV7-9	TRBJ1-2	-	CASSLGKSGYTF	TGTGCCAGCAGCTTAGGTAAAAGTGGCTACACCTTC
-	TRBV19	TRBJ2-7	-	CASSIRLGRRTVYEQYF	TGTGCCAGTAGTATTCGTTTGGGGCGACGAACGGTCTACGAGCAGTACTTC
-	TRBV19	TRBJ1-2	TRBD1	CASSTYRGANYGYTF	TGTGCCAGTAGTACCTACAGGGGTGCTAACTATGGCTACACCTTC
-	TRBV29-1	TRBJ1-1	-	CSVDTEAFF	TGCAGCGTTGACACTGAAGCTTTCTTT
many	TRBV5-1	TRBJ1-4	-	CASSLAGEVAGLFF	TGCGCCAGCAGCTTGGCGGGGGAGGTAGCGGGACTGTTTTTT
few	TRBV24-1	TRBJ1-5	-	CATSDKRGLSNQPQHF	TGTGCCACCAGTGACAAGAGGGGTTTAAGCAATCAGCCCCAGCATTTT
many	TRBV5-8	TRBJ2-7	-	CASSFDPPRGEQYF	TGTGCCAGCAGCTTTGACCCCCCCCGAGGCGAGCAGTACTTC
many	TRBV27	TRBJ2-1	-	CASQGFNEQFF	TGTGCCAGCCAGGGGTTCAATGAGCAGTTCTTC
few	TRBV2	TRBJ2-5	-	CASSGTETQYF	TGTGCCAGCAGTGGGACTGAGACCCAGTACTTC